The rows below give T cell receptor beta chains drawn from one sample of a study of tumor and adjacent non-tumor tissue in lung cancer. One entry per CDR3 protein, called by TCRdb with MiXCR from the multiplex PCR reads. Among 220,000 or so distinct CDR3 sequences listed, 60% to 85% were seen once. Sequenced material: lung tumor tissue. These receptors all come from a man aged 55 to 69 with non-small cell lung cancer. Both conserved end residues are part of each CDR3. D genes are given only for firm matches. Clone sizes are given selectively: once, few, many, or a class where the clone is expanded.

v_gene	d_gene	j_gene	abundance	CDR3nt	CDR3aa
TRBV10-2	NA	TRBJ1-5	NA	TGCGCCAGCAGTAAGTCCGGGGCCAGTCAGCCCCAGCATTTT	CASSKSGASQPQHF
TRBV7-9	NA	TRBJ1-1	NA	TGTGCCACTGGGACGGGGGGCACTGAAGCTTTCTTT	CATGTGGTEAFF
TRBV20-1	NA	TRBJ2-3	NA	TGCAGTGCTAGAGATTACGGGGGCGCAGATACGCAGTATTTT	CSARDYGGADTQYF
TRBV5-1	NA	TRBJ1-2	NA	TGCGCCAGCAGCTTCGACCCGGCCAGGGGCGGCTACACCTTC	CASSFDPARGGYTF
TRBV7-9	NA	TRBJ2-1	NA	TGTGCCAGCAGCGTAGCGCCCTCGACCAGAATAGAGGGCCATGAGCAGTTCTTC	CASSVAPSTRIEGHEQFF
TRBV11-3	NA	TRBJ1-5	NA	TGTGTCAACAGCTTAACCAGCAATCAGCCCCAGCATTTT	CVNSLTSNQPQHF
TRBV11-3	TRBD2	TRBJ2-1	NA	TGTGCCATCAGCTTAGACCTAACTAGCGGAGAGGAGTTCTTC	CAISLDLTSGEEFF
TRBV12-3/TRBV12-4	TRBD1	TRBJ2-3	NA	TGTGCCAGCATTTGGGACAGGGCCCCCACAGATACGCAGTATTTT	CASIWDRAPTDTQYF
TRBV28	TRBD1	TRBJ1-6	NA	TGTGCCAGCAGTTTAGAGGGACAGATTAATTTACCCCTCCACTTT	CASSLEGQINLPLHF
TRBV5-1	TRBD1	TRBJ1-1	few	TGCGCCAGCAGCCTTGGGATCCCTTTTCGACAGGGATCGAACACTGAAGCTTTCTTT	CASSLGIPFRQGSNTEAFF
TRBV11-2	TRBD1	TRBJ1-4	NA	TGTGCCAGCAGTTCCCGGGACAGGGCTAATGGAAAACTGTTTTTT	CASSSRDRANGKLFF
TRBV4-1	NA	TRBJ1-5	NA	TGCGCCAGCAACCAAGATAATCAGGGGTATAGCAATCAGCCCCAGCATTTT	CASNQDNQGYSNQPQHF
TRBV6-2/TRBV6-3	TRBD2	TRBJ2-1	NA	TGTACCAGCAGCCGAGGGACTAGCGGGAGTGGCAATGAGCAGTTCTTC	CTSSRGTSGSGNEQFF
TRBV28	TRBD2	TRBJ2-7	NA	TGTGTCAGCAGTTTATCTGCGGGGGGGCAGTACTTC	CVSSLSAGGQYF
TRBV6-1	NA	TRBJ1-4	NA	TGTGCCAGCAGTGAATTAGAGGGAGCTAATGAAAAACAGTTTTTT	CASSELEGANEKQFF
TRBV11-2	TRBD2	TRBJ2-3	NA	TGTGCCAGGAGCGCCTCCCTACTAGCGGGGGGGCCTGGAAATACGCAGTATTTT	CARSASLLAGGPGNTQYF
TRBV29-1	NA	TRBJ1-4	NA	TGCAGCGTTGAAGAATTGGGGCAGGGAGGTGAAAAACTGTTTTTT	CSVEELGQGGEKLFF
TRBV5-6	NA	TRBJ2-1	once	TGTGCCAGCAGCGTGGGCAGCTACTCCTACAATGAGGAGTTCTTC	CASSVGSYSYNEEFF
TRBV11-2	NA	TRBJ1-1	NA	TGTGCAAGCAGCCCCTGGATTCGAGGGGGGAGCACTGAAGCTTTCTTT	CASSPWIRGGSTEAFF